This T cell receptor beta chain derives from a study of chemoradiotherapy in HPV16-positive cancers. Study summary: A couple of HPV16-positive patients' cells yielded candidate HPV-specific clones and common motifs. Study-wide results and limits: Non-HPV-specific T cells did not expand in tumors during treatment, whereas candidate HPV-specific clones and E7-related motifs did. For HPV16-positive patients, expanding HPV-responsive T cells associated with longer recurrence-free survival.

About this clone itself: Its antigen is unknown.

Germline assignment: CDR1 SGDLS and CDR2 YYNGEE. The CDR3 sequence is 15 residues long. V lost 5 bases and J lost 3; bases outside the gene matches: 6. Repeated repertoire sampling spanned the course of chemoradiotherapy. Libraries were prepared by immunoSEQ multiplex PCR; TCRdb keeps only in-frame clonotypes and omits some of them. The data show roughly 11,000 clones, with approximately 78% seen just once and approximately 2.3% held by the top ten. The sequence derives from a human donor with HPV-associated anogenital cancer. The chain is built from TRBV9 and TRBJ2-1; 9 bases are shared with TRBD2. The sample here was taken from a patient who underwent chemoradiotherapy. CDR3 region: CASSLSGGSYNEQFF. The CDR3, as DNA: TGTGCCAGCAGTCTTAGCGGGGGAAGCTACAATGAGCAGTTCTTC.